In its sample, the clone carrying this TCR beta chain was seen many times. The antigen is not known. The entry originates in a study of cytotoxic CD8 clonotypes in ibrutinib-treated CLL. General study results and limits: At baseline, clonality was higher than in age-matched healthy donors and correlated with CD8+ counts.

Libraries were prepared by immunoSEQ multiplex PCR; TCRdb keeps only in-frame clonotypes and omits some of them. The sample has roughly 150,000 clones, about three quarters seen once. This CDR3 is 12 amino acids long. In germline, CDR1 is MNHNY, CDR2 SVGAGI (reference sequence). Trimming cost V 2 bases and J 7 bases, with 8 bases left between them. This clonotype was obtained from a human donor with chronic lymphocytic leukemia. Sequences were derived from PBMCs, sampled after 24 months of ibrutinib treatment. V gene TRBV6-6 combines with J gene TRBJ1-1; TRBD1 might be the D (6 bases). The CDR3 protein is CASSYGGHEAFF. The CDR3 coding sequence is TGTGCCAGCAGTTACGGGGGGCATGAAGCTTTCTTT.